This entry lists 19 T cell receptor beta chains sequenced from one sample in a study of shared clonotypes between healthy human individuals. Produced via immunoSEQ multiplex PCR; TCRdb's table is partial and in-frame only. The data contain a few million clones, approximately 93% of them seen just once; the ten biggest clones take up around 0.4%. Sequenced material: naive CD4+ T cells from PBMCs. Indicated subset: CD45RA+ positively selected. The receptors here all came from a man younger than 35 in good health. Some clones in this sample may be carry-over from other donors' samples.

V usage is TRBV5-1 and J usage is TRBJ1-5; tentative D call: TRBD1 (6 bases). CDR3 size: 14 residues. CDR1 is SGHRS and CDR2 is YFSETQ in the germline V gene. V gave up 7 bases and J gave up 5 bases, with 16 bases separating them. CDR3 sequence: CASAGLPGDQPQHF. The CDR3 DNA reads TGCGCCAGCGCTGGGTTACCAGGGGATCAGCCCCAGCATTTT.

This clone was detected once. V gene TRBV29-1 combines with J gene TRBJ2-3, with 7 bases aligning to TRBD2. CDR1 SQVTM and CDR2 ANQGSEA come from the germline V gene. The V and J ends lost 5 bases and 4 bases, in that order; junction bases with no gene match: 6. There are 13 residues in the CDR3. The CDR3 reads CSVLFGLADTQYF. In DNA form, the CDR3 reads TGCAGCGTTCTCTTTGGACTAGCAGATACGCAGTATTTT.

The chain recombines TRBV4-2 with TRBJ2-7, with 9 bases lining up with TRBD2. The CDR3 is made up of 16 amino acids. The germline V gene encodes CDR1 LGHNA and CDR2 YNFKEQ. The junction had 8 bases not matched to a gene; V was cut back by 2 bases and J by 3 bases. For the CDR3, the DNA is TGTGCCAGCAGCCAATTAACCGGGACTAGCCACTACGAGCAGTACTTC. Its protein is CASSQLTGTSHYEQYF.

The V gene is TRBV21-1, the J gene TRBJ1-5; the DNA was not compared with TRBD1, the D call given in the table. TRBV21-1 is termed a pseudogene. The CDR3 is 17 amino acids. CDR3 amino acids: CASTKTGTAYSNQPQHF. CDR3 DNA: TGTGCCAGCACCAAAACAGGGACAGCGTATAGCAATCAGCCCCAGCATTTT.

The J gene is TRBJ2-7, the V gene TRBV6-5; TRBD2 aligns across 7 bases. Germline V lookup: CDR1 MNHEY, CDR2 SVGAGI. The CDR3 runs 14 residues. J gave up 4 bases and V 0 bases, and 3 bases lay outside the gene matches. The CDR3 DNA sequence: TGTGCCAGCAGTTACTCTTGGGAGGGGTACGAGCAGTACTTC. It specifies CASSYSWEGYEQYF.

This chain's CDR3 is CASSFGSHQPQHF. In DNA, the CDR3 is TGTGCCAGCAGCTTTGGGTCGCATCAGCCCCAGCATTTT. V and J are TRBV7-2 and TRBJ1-5; D gene unclear. Trimming stripped 3 bases from V and 5 bases from J, with 8 bases between. This CDR3 region has 13 residues. Per germline, CDR1 SGHTA and CDR2 FQGNSA.

The J gene is TRBJ1-5, the V gene TRBV19, with 10 bases that match TRBD1. The J segment lost 6 bases and the V segment lost 1 base, leaving 3 bases of the junction unmatched. The V gene's germline CDR1 is LNHDA and CDR2 SQIVND (reference sequence). The CDR3 runs to 15 residues. The CDR3 reads CASSIGDRGLQPQHF. The CDR3 coding sequence is TGTGCCAGTAGTATAGGGGACAGGGGACTTCAGCCCCAGCATTTT.

The gene calls are TRBV6-5 and TRBJ1-1, with D possibly being TRBD1 (5 bases). V was pared by 0 bases and J by 7 bases, with 15 bases between. The CDR3 is 15 amino acids. Germline CDR1 reads MNHEY; CDR2 reads SVGAGI. The CDR3 region has the DNA TGTGCCAGCAGTTACTCGGGGGTTAAAGTGAATGAAGCTTTCTTT. This codes for CASSYSGVKVNEAFF.

Concerning this clone: This CDR3 is also generated by other DNA sequences in the sample. This chain uses TRBV5-4 with TRBJ2-7, with TRBD2 identical over 13 bases. CDR1 and CDR2 (germline): SGHNT, YYREEE (reference sequence). CDR3 length equals 15 residues. V lost 3 bases, J lost 4 bases, and 4 bases stayed unmatched. DNA of the CDR3: TGTGCCAGCAGCTCCGGGACTAGCGGGACTTACGAGCAGTACTTC. Encoded protein: CASSSGTSGTYEQYF. Full variable domain (rest looked up from reference TRBV5-4 and TRBJ2-7): ETGVTQSPTHLIKTRGQQVTLRCSSQSGHNTVSWYQQALGQGPQFIFQYYREEENGRGNFPPRFSGLQFPNYSSELNVNALELDDSALYLCASSSGTSGTYEQYFGPGTRLTVT.

J is TRBJ2-2 and V is TRBV6-5; weak D call: TRBD1 (5 bases). The CDR3 is made up of 14 amino acids. Germline V gene sequence: CDR1 MNHEY, CDR2 SVGAGI. Trimming cost V 4 bases and J 2 bases, with 8 bases left between them. The DNA of the CDR3 is TGTGCCAGCAGTTCTTGGACAAACACCGGGGAGCTGTTTTTT. Protein: CASSSWTNTGELFF.

This chain links TRBV2 with TRBJ2-5; TRBD2 matches 13 bases. The V and J ends lost 4 bases and 13 bases, in that order; junction bases with no gene match: 6. The CDR3 covers 13 residues. Germline lookup yields CDR1 SNHLY and CDR2 FYNNEI. The CDR3 reads CASSGTSGSLLYF. The CDR3 bases are TGTGCCAGCAGTGGGACTAGCGGGAGCCTACTGTACTTC. The full variable domain, with the rest looked up from reference TRBV2 and TRBJ2-5, is EPEVTQTPSHQVTQMGQEVILRCVPISNHLYFYWYRQILGQKVEFLVSFYNNEISEKSEIFDDQFSVERPDGSNFTLKIRSTKLEDSAMYFCASSGTSGSLLYFGPGTRLLVL.

This rearrangement joins TRBV7-9 to TRBJ2-2, with 10 bases matching TRBD2. The trim removed 3 bases at V and 4 bases at J, leaving 8 bases unmatched. The CDR3 runs to 17 residues. Germline CDR1 reads SEHNR; CDR2 reads FQNEAQ (reference sequence). The CDR3 is CASSFSVGLAPTGELFF. CDR3 DNA sequence: TGTGCCAGCAGCTTCAGTGTGGGACTAGCGCCCACCGGGGAGCTGTTTTTT.

The V and J genes are TRBV28 and TRBJ1-1, with D perhaps matching TRBD1 (5 bases). The germline CDR1 and CDR2 sequences are MDHEN and SYDVKM. V was pared by 3 bases and J by 5 bases, with 16 bases between. The CDR3 is made up of 15 amino acids. Here the CDR3 reads CASSLSGGARTEAFF. For the CDR3, the DNA is TGTGCCAGCAGTTTGTCGGGAGGGGCAAGGACTGAAGCTTTCTTT.

The chain couples TRBV6-6 to TRBJ2-7; 10 positions match TRBD1. V shed 6 bases, J shed 4 bases, and the junction held 6 bases outside the gene matches. The CDR3 length is 14 residues. Germline values: CDR1 MNHNY, CDR2 SVGAGI (reference sequence). The chain's CDR3 is CASSLTGGDYEQYF. The DNA for the CDR3 is TGTGCCAGCAGCCTGACAGGGGGCGATTACGAGCAGTACTTC.

Details on this clone: The sample holds other DNA sequences that translate to the same CDR3. The V gene is TRBV7-6, the J gene TRBJ2-3; no reliable D call. Deletions cut 3 bases from V and 4 bases from J, with 8 bases between. CDR3 length equals 13 residues. CDR1 and CDR2 (germline): SGHVS, FNYEAQ. CDR3 nucleotides: TGTGCCAGCAGCTTGGGCGGCGCAGATACGCAGTATTTT. It specifies CASSLGGADTQYF.

The rearrangement joins TRBV21-1 to TRBJ2-7; the DNA was not used to check the table's D call, TRBD2. TRBV21-1 is designated a pseudogene. The CDR3 length is 18 residues. CDR3 nucleotides: TGTGCCAGCACCCATAACAGGCGTACTAGCGGGAACTCCTACGAGCAGTACTTC. Translating gives CASTHNRRTSGNSYEQYF.

The V gene is TRBV7-8, the J gene TRBJ1-2; 7 nucleotides line up with TRBD1. V shed 5 bases and J 1 base; nucleotides not matched to a gene: 16. The CDR3 extends over 18 amino acids. Germline CDR1 SGHVS, CDR2 FQNEAQ. The CDR3: CASSPKAYRGLDNYGYTF. For the CDR3, the DNA is TGTGCCAGCAGCCCGAAGGCTTACAGGGGCCTAGATAACTATGGCTACACCTTC.

The chain is built from TRBV27 and TRBJ2-2; the D gene is possibly TRBD2 (6 bases). V was pared by 7 bases and J by 5 bases, with 14 bases between. Germline V gene data show CDR1 as MNHEY and CDR2 as SMNVEV (reference sequence). This CDR3 has 14 residues. The CDR3 region has the DNA TGTGCCAGCACCCCGTGGGGGGAAACCGGGGAGCTGTTTTTT. Translating it yields CASTPWGETGELFF.

V and J are TRBV28 and TRBJ2-2; no firm D call. With 4 bases removed from V and 6 bases from J, the gap between germline ends came to 15 bases. The CDR3 totals 15 residues. The germline V gene has CDR1 MDHEN and CDR2 SYDVKM. The CDR3 here is CASSSQTTKPGELFF. In nucleotides, the CDR3 is TGTGCCAGCAGTTCCCAGACAACTAAACCCGGGGAGCTGTTTTTT.